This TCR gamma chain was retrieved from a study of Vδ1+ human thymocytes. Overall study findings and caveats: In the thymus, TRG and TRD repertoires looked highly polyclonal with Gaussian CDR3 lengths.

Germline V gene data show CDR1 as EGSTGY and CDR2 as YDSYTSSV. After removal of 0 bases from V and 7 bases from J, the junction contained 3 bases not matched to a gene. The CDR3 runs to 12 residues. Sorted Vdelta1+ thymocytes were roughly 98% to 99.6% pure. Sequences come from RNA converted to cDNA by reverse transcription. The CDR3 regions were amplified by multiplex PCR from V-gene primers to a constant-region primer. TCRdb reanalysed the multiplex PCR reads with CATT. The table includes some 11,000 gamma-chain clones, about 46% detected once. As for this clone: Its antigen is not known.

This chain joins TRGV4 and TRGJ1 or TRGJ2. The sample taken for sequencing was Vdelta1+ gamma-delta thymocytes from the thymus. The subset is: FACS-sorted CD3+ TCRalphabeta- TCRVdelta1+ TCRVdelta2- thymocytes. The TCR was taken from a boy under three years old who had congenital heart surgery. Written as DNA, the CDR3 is TGTGCCACCTGGGATGGGCGCTATAAGAAACTCTTT. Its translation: CATWDGRYKKLF.